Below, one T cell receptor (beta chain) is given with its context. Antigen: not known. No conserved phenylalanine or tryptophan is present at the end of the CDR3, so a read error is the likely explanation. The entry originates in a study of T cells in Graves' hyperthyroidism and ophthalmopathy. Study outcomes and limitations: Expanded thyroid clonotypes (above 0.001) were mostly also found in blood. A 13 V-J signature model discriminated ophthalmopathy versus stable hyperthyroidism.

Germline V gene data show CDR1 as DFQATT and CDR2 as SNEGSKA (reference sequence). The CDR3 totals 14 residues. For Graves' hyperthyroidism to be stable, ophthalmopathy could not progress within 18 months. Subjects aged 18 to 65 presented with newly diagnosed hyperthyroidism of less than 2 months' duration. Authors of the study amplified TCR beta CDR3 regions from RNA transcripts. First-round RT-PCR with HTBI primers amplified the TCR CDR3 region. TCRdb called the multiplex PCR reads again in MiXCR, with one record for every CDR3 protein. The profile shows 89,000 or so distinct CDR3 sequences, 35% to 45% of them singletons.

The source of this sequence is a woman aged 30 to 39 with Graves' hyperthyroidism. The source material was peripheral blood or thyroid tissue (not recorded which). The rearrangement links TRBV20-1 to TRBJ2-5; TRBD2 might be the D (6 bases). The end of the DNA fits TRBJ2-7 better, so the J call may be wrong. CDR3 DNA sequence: TGCAGTGCATTCTTCACGGGACTCGGGTACGAGCAGTACTCC. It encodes CSAFFTGLGYEQYS.